The 20 T cell receptor beta chains listed next were all sequenced from one sample in a study of early T cells in non-severe SARS-CoV-2 infection. TCRdb reanalysed the 5' RACE reads using MiXCR and keeps one entry per CDR3 protein. This sample carries under 50,000 distinct CDR3 sequences, 4% to 5% of them seen once, and the ten largest clones take approximately 5.9%. Material for sequencing was whole blood. Every receptor here comes from an adult who was a healthcare worker with PCR-confirmed SARS-CoV-2 infection or an uninfected control (not recorded which).

In this sample, this clonotype turned up many times. J is TRBJ2-2 and V is TRBV27; TRBD2 aligns across 9 bases. Germline loops: CDR1 MNHEY, CDR2 SMNVEV (reference sequence). CDR3 length: 15 amino acids. J was trimmed by 3 bases and V by 8 bases; bases with no gene match: 7. The CDR3 protein is CASSGPSGDTGELFF. The CDR3 bases are TGTGCCAGCTCTGGGCCTAGCGGGGACACCGGGGAGCTGTTTTTT.

This clonotype was counted at least ten times. This chain links TRBV2 with TRBJ2-3; D gene unclear. V was trimmed by 4 bases and J by 5 bases, leaving 10 bases between them. Germline V gene lookup returns CDR1 SNHLY and CDR2 FYNNEI. CDR3 length: 13 amino acids. CDR3 nucleotide sequence: TGTGCCAGCAGTGCCACCTTGGGAGATACGCAGTATTTT. This sequence encodes CASSATLGDTQYF.

This chain connects TRBV15 to TRBJ2-1, with 7 bases identical to TRBD2. This CDR3 has 15 amino acids. V lost 1 base to trimming and J lost 3 bases; unmatched junction nucleotides: 3. The V gene's germline CDR1 is LNHNV and CDR2 YYDKDF (reference sequence). CDR3 residues: CATSRVRDYYNEQFF. The CDR3 DNA reads TGTGCCACCAGCAGAGTGCGGGACTACTACAATGAGCAGTTCTTC. Drawing the rest from reference TRBV15 and TRBJ2-1, the complete variable domain is DAMVIQNPRYQVTQFGKPVTLSCSQTLNHNVMYWYQQKSSQAPKLLFHYYDKDFNNEADTPDNFQSRRPNTSFCFLDIRSPGLGDTAMYLCATSRVRDYYNEQFFGPGTRLTVL.

The sample holds many counts of this clonotype. The J gene is TRBJ1-5, the V gene TRBV2; D might be TRBD1 (6 bases). The germline gives CDR1 SNHLY, CDR2 FYNNEI. Trimming pared 11 bases from V and 7 bases from J, leaving 12 bases between. The CDR3 has 11 amino acids. The CDR3 DNA reads TGTGCCTCAACGGGGGCCCAGCCCCAGCATTTT. Protein: CASTGAQPQHF.

This clonotype was seen repeatedly, ten times or more. The chain uses TRBV7-2 and TRBJ2-3; TRBD2 aligns across 11 bases. The V gene's germline CDR1 is SGHTA and CDR2 FQGNSA. This CDR3 has 14 residues. The V segment lost 5 bases and the J segment 5 bases; nucleotides outside the gene matches: 3. This CDR3 reads CASSLTSGEDTQYF. CDR3 sequence (DNA): TGTGCCAGCAGCCTGACTAGCGGGGAAGATACGCAGTATTTT.

At least ten counts were recorded for this clonotype. This chain uses TRBV7-2 with TRBJ2-3; 13 bases fit TRBD2. The germline V gene encodes CDR1 SGHTA and CDR2 FQGNSA. Trimming removed 4 bases from V and 6 bases from J; junction bases left unmatched: 4. The CDR3 is made up of 15 amino acids. This chain's CDR3 is CASSSGLAGRDTQYF. DNA of the CDR3: TGTGCCAGCAGCTCGGGACTAGCGGGGAGGGATACGCAGTATTTT.

This clonotype was counted at least ten times. This rearrangement joins TRBV27 to TRBJ2-7, with 10 bases identical to TRBD1. The CDR3 spans 15 residues. The germline CDR1 and CDR2 sequences are MNHEY and SMNVEV (reference sequence). Germline trimming cut 5 bases from V and 3 bases from J; bases unmatched to any gene: 7. As DNA, the CDR3 is TGTGCCAGCAGTCTGGGACAGGGGTTTAACTACGAGCAGTACTTC. It translates to CASSLGQGFNYEQYF.

This clonotype was observed at least ten times. This rearrangement joins TRBV5-1 to TRBJ2-5; 7 nucleotides line up with TRBD1. V dropped 2 bases and J dropped 1; count of bases not matched to a gene: 2. Germline CDR1 is SGHRS and CDR2 is YFSETQ. This CDR3 region has 14 residues. CDR3 sequence: CASSLGTVQETQYF. The DNA of the CDR3 is TGCGCCAGCAGCTTAGGGACAGTCCAAGAGACCCAGTACTTC.

This clonotype was found many times. CDR3 protein: CSASPTRPPRFEQFF. DNA of the CDR3: TGCAGTGCTAGCCCGACTAGGCCTCCAAGATTTGAGCAGTTCTTC. The chain couples TRBV20-1 to TRBJ2-1; possibly TRBD2 for D (6 bases). V shed 3 bases and J shed 9 bases, with 21 bases lying between them. The CDR3 sequence is 15 residues long. Germline assignment: CDR1 DFQATT and CDR2 SNEGSKA (reference sequence).

V is TRBV3-1 and J is TRBJ1-1; TRBD1 agrees at 8 bases. V was clipped by 4 bases and J by 0 bases; unmatched bases: 4. Germline CDR1 and CDR2: LGHDT and YNNKEL (reference sequence). The CDR3 runs 15 residues. CDR3 sequence reads: CASSLDRGLNTEAFF. The CDR3 DNA follows: TGTGCCAGCAGCCTCGACAGGGGTCTGAACACTGAAGCTTTCTTT.

This clonotype was seen at least ten times. The chain links TRBV12-3 or TRBV12-4 to TRBJ2-1; 13 nucleotides align to TRBD2. CDR3 length equals 17 residues. Trimming at V came to 6 bases and at J to 1 base, leaving 6 bases not matched to a gene. The CDR3 loop is CASRGLAGDGSYNEQFF. CDR3 nucleotides: TGTGCCAGCAGAGGACTAGCGGGAGATGGGTCCTACAATGAGCAGTTCTTC.

There are a few counts of this clonotype. The chain's CDR3 is CAISSGARQPQHF. CDR3 bases: TGTGCCATCAGTTCAGGGGCTCGGCAGCCCCAGCATTTT. V and J are TRBV10-3 and TRBJ1-5, with D tentatively TRBD1 (6 bases). The CDR3 is 13 residues long. V lost 5 bases and J 7 bases, leaving 12 bases between the germline ends. The germline gives CDR1 ENHRY, CDR2 SYGVKD.

This clonotype was found a few times. The V gene is TRBV4-2, the J gene TRBJ1-2; no firm D call. Trimming shortened V by 0 bases and J by 6 bases, and 8 bases separated the two germline ends. The CDR3 consists of 13 residues. From germline, CDR1 is LGHNA and CDR2 YNFKEQ. CDR3 bases: TGTGCCAGCAGCCAAGAACGGTACAATGGCTACACCTTC. Translated: CASSQERYNGYTF.

This clonotype was recorded at least ten times. The chain uses TRBV30 and TRBJ2-1; D gene unclear. V lost 5 bases to trimming and J lost 1 base, with 18 bases between them. CDR1 and CDR2 (germline): GTSNPN, SVGIG (reference sequence). The CDR3 is 16 amino acids. CDR3 sequence (DNA): TGTGCCTGGTCCTCCGAAGGGCTGGGGTCCTACAATGAGCAGTTCTTC. Translating gives CAWSSEGLGSYNEQFF.

The V call is TRBV30, the J call TRBJ1-4; no clear D gene. Germline assignment: CDR1 GTSNPN and CDR2 SVGIG (reference sequence). V dropped 0 bases and J dropped 0 bases, with 8 bases sitting between them. This CDR3 spans 15 amino acids. The CDR3 nucleotides are TGTGCCTGGAGTGTCGGGATCGCAACTAATGAAAAACTGTTTTTT. It yields the protein CAWSVGIATNEKLFF.

The sample holds many counts of this clonotype. The chain uses TRBV12-3 or TRBV12-4 and TRBJ1-6, with D tentatively TRBD1 (5 bases). This CDR3 contains 13 residues. V dropped 7 bases and J dropped 10 bases, with 14 bases sitting between them. CDR3 coding DNA: TGTGCCAGCACCTTTAGCAGGGAATCACCCCTCCACTTT. Protein sequence: CASTFSRESPLHF.

This clonotype was picked up many times. The gene calls are TRBV6-1 and TRBJ1-2; weak D call: TRBD1 (5 bases). V was shortened by 5 bases and J by 4 bases, with 14 bases between the two germline ends. Germline loops: CDR1 MNHNS, CDR2 SASEGT. The CDR3 loop spans 14 amino acids. Written as DNA, the CDR3 is TGTGCCAGCAGTATGAGGGGAGAGGGCTATGGCTACACCTTC. Translated: CASSMRGEGYGYTF.

This clonotype was seen more than once but under ten times. A much larger clone sits a single nucleotide away, making a read error possible. The V call is TRBV13, the J call TRBJ2-3; TRBD2 agrees at 9 bases. From germline, CDR1 is PRHDT and CDR2 FYEKMQ (reference sequence). The CDR3 loop spans 16 amino acids. The CDR3 coding sequence is TGTGTCAGCAGCCAATATAGCGGGGGACTCGCGGATACGCAGTATTTT. This sequence encodes CVSSQYSGGLADTQYF. Looking up the rest from reference TRBV13 and TRBJ2-3 gives the full variable domain: AAGVIQSPRHLIKEKRETATLKCYPIPRHDTVYWYQQGPGQDPQFLISFYEKMQSDKGSIPDRFSAQQFSDYHSELNMSSLELGDSALYFCVSSQYSGGLADTQYFGPGTRLTVL.

This clonotype was counted many times. The chain carries TRBV25-1 and TRBJ1-1; tentative D call: TRBD1 (5 bases). V lost 2 bases, J lost 5 bases, and 9 bases lay in between. Germline assignment: CDR1 MGHDK and CDR2 SYGVNS. The CDR3 spans 13 residues. This chain's CDR3 is CASSEPGITEAFF. For the CDR3, the DNA is TGTGCCAGCAGTGAACCAGGGATTACTGAAGCTTTCTTT. The full variable domain, its missing parts supplied by reference TRBV25-1 and TRBJ1-1, is EADIYQTPRYLVIGTGKKITLECSQTMGHDKMYWYQQDPGMELHLIHYSYGVNSTEKGDLSSESTVSRIRTEHFPLTLESARPSHTSQYLCASSEPGITEAFFGQGTRLTVV.

This clonotype has at least ten counts. One end of the junction varies from germline; a read error may be responsible. This chain links TRBV20-1 with TRBJ2-7; possible D gene TRBD1, 5 bases. The CDR3 consists of 12 residues. Germline V gene data show CDR1 as DFQATT and CDR2 as SNEGSKA (reference sequence). CDR3 sequence reads: CSAREDTYEQYF. CDR3 sequence (DNA): TGCAGTGCTCGAGAGGACACCTACGAGCAGTACTTC.